This is a list of T cell receptor beta chains from one sample in a study of blood T cell repertoires in COVID-19. Sequencing used immunoSEQ multiplex PCR; TCRdb keeps in-frame clones, though not all of them. The table shows around 250,000 clones, with roughly 85% occurring only once. Sequenced sample: PBMCs or T cells enriched from blood (not recorded which). Receptor source: a woman in her fifties or sixties with acute COVID-19. CDR3s include the opening cysteine and the closing phenylalanine or tryptophan. The order of the fields is V gene, J gene, clone size, D gene, CDR3 length, CDR3 protein, CDR3 DNA. D genes are given only for firm matches. The size field is filled for only some rows; it gives once, few, many or a size class.

TRBV2	TRBJ2-1	few	TRBD2	15	CASSDRASGGSEQFF	TGTGCCAGCAGTGACCGGGCTAGCGGGGGGAGTGAGCAGTTCTTC
TRBV6-5	TRBJ1-3	NA	NA	14	CASSPTGVANTIYF	TGTGCCAGCAGCCCCACTGGAGTGGCGAACACCATATATTTT
TRBV7-2	TRBJ1-2	NA	TRBD1	14	CASSIGQGRDGYTF	TGTGCCAGCAGCATAGGACAGGGAAGGGATGGCTACACCTTC
TRBV3-1/TRBV3-2	TRBJ2-7	NA	NA	14	CASSPGVRTYEQYF	TGTGCCAGCAGCCCAGGGGTCCGTACCTACGAGCAGTACTTC
TRBV24-1	TRBJ2-1	once	NA	15	CATSSPAQVYNEQFF	TGTGCCACCAGTAGCCCAGCACAGGTTTACAATGAGCAGTTCTTC
TRBV21-1	TRBJ1-2	few	NA	17	CASRNGLSALGHYGYTF	TGTGCCAGCAGGAACGGGTTGTCGGCCCTCGGTCACTATGGCTACACCTTC
TRBV4-3	TRBJ2-6	NA	TRBD1	18	CASSPRGTGSSGANVLTF	TGCGCCAGCAGCCCGAGAGGGACAGGGAGCTCTGGGGCCAACGTCCTGACTTTC
TRBV5-1	TRBJ1-1	NA	TRBD1	14	CASSRGDRNTEAFF	TGCGCCAGCAGCAGGGGGGACAGGAACACTGAAGCTTTCTTT
TRBV6-5	TRBJ1-1	NA	TRBD1	15	CASRPGQGANTEAFF	TGTGCCAGCAGACCCGGACAGGGGGCGAACACTGAAGCTTTCTTT
TRBV19	TRBJ1-6	NA	NA	17	CASSTQAAGSYNSPLHF	TGTGCCAGTAGTACCCAGGCAGCGGGCTCCTATAATTCACCCCTCCACTTT
TRBV28	TRBJ1-4	few	NA	15	CASTLGLAGDEKLFF	TGTGCCAGCACTTTGGGGTTGGCAGGGGATGAAAAACTGTTTTTT
TRBV18	TRBJ1-1	NA	TRBD1	18	CASSLFHPPGQMNTEAFF	TGTGCCAGCTCACTTTTTCATCCTCCGGGACAGATGAACACTGAAGCTTTCTTT
TRBV10-3	TRBJ2-7	NA	NA	13	CAICAGPSYEQYF	TGTGCCATCTGCGCGGGCCCCTCCTACGAGCAGTACTTC
TRBV19	TRBJ1-1	NA	TRBD1	16	CASRLRDRVAGTEAFF	TGTGCCAGTAGACTCCGGGACAGGGTTGCAGGGACTGAAGCTTTCTTT
TRBV5-4	TRBJ1-1	few	NA	13	CASSLAWNTEAFF	TGTGCCAGCAGCTTGGCCTGGAACACTGAAGCTTTCTTT
TRBV2	TRBJ2-5	few	TRBD2	15	CASSGTSGYQETQYF	TGTGCCAGCAGTGGTACTAGCGGGTACCAAGAGACCCAGTACTTC
TRBV3-1/TRBV3-2	TRBJ1-2	NA	NA	16	CASSQITAGDHYGYTF	TGTGCCAGCAGCCAAATAACGGCAGGGGATCACTATGGCTACACCTTC
TRBV5-4	TRBJ1-4	NA	NA	18	CASSQRQGQAATNEKLFF	TGTGCCAGCAGCCAGAGGCAGGGCCAAGCTGCAACTAATGAAAAACTGTTTTTT
TRBV14	TRBJ1-1	NA	NA	14	CASSELLGDTEAFF	TGTGCCAGCAGCGAACTTCTAGGGGACACTGAAGCTTTCTTT
TRBV7-6	TRBJ2-1	NA	NA	14	CASSPRRGYNEQFF	TGTGCCAGCAGCCCCCGACGGGGATACAATGAGCAGTTCTTC
TRBV12-3/TRBV12-4	TRBJ1-5	NA	NA	13	CASRWGVNQPQHF	TGTGCCAGCAGGTGGGGGGTCAATCAGCCCCAGCATTTT
TRBV3-1/TRBV3-2	TRBJ2-1	few	TRBD2	15	CASSSSGGTYNEQFF	TGTGCCAGCAGCTCTAGCGGGGGGACCTACAATGAGCAGTTCTTC
TRBV10-3	TRBJ1-4	NA	NA	13	CATGWGGNEKLFF	TGTGCCACTGGGTGGGGAGGTAATGAAAAACTGTTTTTT
TRBV30	TRBJ1-4	NA	NA	12	CARGSSFEKLFF	TGTGCCAGGGGGAGCTCCTTTGAAAAACTGTTTTTT
TRBV6-5	TRBJ2-7	once	NA	12	CASSRGSYEQYF	TGTGCCAGCAGCCGGGGCTCCTACGAGCAGTACTTC
TRBV14	TRBJ2-7	NA	NA	14	CASSQEILRGQQYF	TGTGCCAGCAGCCAAGAAATCCTGCGGGGCCAGCAGTACTTC
TRBV5-6	TRBJ1-1	NA	NA	16	CASRQEGNPGGTEAFF	TGTGCCAGCAGACAGGAGGGCAACCCGGGGGGTACTGAAGCTTTCTTT
TRBV21-1	TRBJ2-6	NA	NA	19	CASRKARDRVRHGANVLTF	TGTGCCAGCAGAAAAGCGAGGGACAGGGTTCGCCATGGGGCCAACGTCCTGACTTTC
TRBV5-1	TRBJ2-4	NA	TRBD1	16	CASSIRTGGLQNIQYF	TGCGCCAGCAGCATAAGGACAGGGGGACTACAGAACATTCAGTACTTC
TRBV3-1/TRBV3-2	TRBJ1-1	NA	NA	14	CASTRDSMNTEAFF	TGTGCCAGCACCAGAGACAGCATGAACACTGAAGCTTTCTTT
TRBV27	TRBJ1-2	NA	TRBD1	16	CASNPTRDRGSDGYTF	TGTGCCAGCAATCCAACAAGGGACAGGGGGAGCGATGGCTACACCTTC
TRBV3-1/TRBV3-2	TRBJ1-1	few	NA	13	CASSQGSKYEAFF	TGTGCCAGCAGCCAAGGCAGTAAATATGAAGCTTTCTTT
TRBV19	TRBJ1-4	NA	NA	14	CASQRAPTNEKLFF	TGTGCCAGTCAGAGGGCCCCAACTAATGAAAAACTGTTTTTT
TRBV6-5	TRBJ1-1	NA	NA	14	CASSQGWENTEAFF	TGTGCCAGCAGTCAGGGATGGGAGAACACTGAAGCTTTCTTT
TRBV19	TRBJ1-4	NA	NA	15	CASSISGEPNEKLFF	TGTGCCAGTAGTATCTCAGGGGAGCCTAATGAAAAACTGTTTTTT